This note documents a single T cell receptor beta chain sequence. Its antigen is not known. PCR used 60 Vbeta primers and 13 Jbeta primers. Only in-frame clones appear in the TCRdb table, and some are missing; sequencing was by immunoSEQ multiplex PCR. The table includes about 84,000 clones, around three fifths detected once. The sample comes from a study of cytomegalovirus exposure and HLA in healthy donors. Points from the study as a whole: The records held CMV serostatus as the only immune exposure information. Being productive about 90% or about 30% of the time was typical of most TCR beta V segments in an earlier analysis.

This TCR came from a middle-aged woman in good health and CMV-seropositive. Sample: PBMCs.

CDR3 sequence: CASSITSGPENEQFF. The CDR3 DNA reads TGTGCCAGCAGCATAACTAGCGGGCCGGAGAATGAGCAGTTCTTC. The chain joins TRBV5-4 to TRBJ2-1; TRBD2 matches 9 bases. CDR3 length: 15 amino acids. V lost 4 bases and J lost 7; bases outside the gene matches: 9. The germline CDR1 and CDR2 sequences are SGHNT and YYREEE (reference sequence). Drawing the rest from reference TRBV5-4 and TRBJ2-1, the complete variable domain is ETGVTQSPTHLIKTRGQQVTLRCSSQSGHNTVSWYQQALGQGPQFIFQYYREEENGRGNFPPRFSGLQFPNYSSELNVNALELDDSALYLCASSITSGPENEQFFGPGTRLTVL.